This entry concerns a single T cell receptor beta chain. The source of the sample is a study of shared T cell receptors in the human thymus. The CDR3 runs 19 residues. Trimming at V came to 0 bases and at J to 2 bases, leaving 13 bases not matched to a gene. Germline-derived CDR1 and CDR2 are MRHNA and SNTAGT. TCRdb's table, derived via immunoSEQ multiplex PCR, lists solely in-frame clones and lacks some. The sample lists 550,000 to 800,000 clones, approximately 85% occurring once. These same records also appear under a second study, on human thymus T cells. That work adds: Donation was from healthy Finnish infants who were having corrective surgery that addressed congenital heart defects. The source of the thymus tissue was resections taken during corrective heart surgery. It looked as if thymic and blood repertoires used V and J genes in a biased way. Related studies found that unrelated individuals share highly overlapping thymic repertoires.

Sequencing was performed on thymocytes. The chain combines TRBV6-4 with TRBJ2-1; 7 nucleotides agree with TRBD2. The clonotype was recovered from a girl under three years old with a congenital heart defect. In DNA, the CDR3 is TGTGCCAGCAGTGACTCTCGAAGCGAAGCAGCGGGGACCTACAATGAGCAGTTCTTC. Residues: CASSDSRSEAAGTYNEQFF.